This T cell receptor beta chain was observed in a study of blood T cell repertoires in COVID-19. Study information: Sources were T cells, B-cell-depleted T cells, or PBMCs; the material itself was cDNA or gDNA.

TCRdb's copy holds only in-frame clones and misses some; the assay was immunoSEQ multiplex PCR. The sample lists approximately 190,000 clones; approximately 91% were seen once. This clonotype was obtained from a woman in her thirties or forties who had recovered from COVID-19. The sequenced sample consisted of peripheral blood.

The CDR3 here is CASSLEGLNSGNTIYF. Here the CDR3 DNA reads TGCGCCAGCAGCTTGGAGGGACTCAACTCTGGAAACACCATATATTTT. J is TRBJ1-3 and V is TRBV5-1; possible D gene TRBD1, 5 bases. In germline, CDR1 is SGHRS, CDR2 YFSETQ. The CDR3 has 16 residues. V was trimmed by 0 bases and J by 0 bases, leaving 10 bases between them.